The 19 T cell receptor beta chains given below trace back to one sample, sequenced in a study of shared T cell receptors in the human thymus. The table came from immunoSEQ multiplex PCR; TCRdb's copy has only in-frame clones and leaves some out. This sample has roughly 550,000 clones, with roughly 74% found just once. The data also belong to a second study, concerning human thymus T cells.

Sample: thymocytes. These receptors all come from a boy under three years old with a congenital heart defect.

V usage is TRBV19 and J usage is TRBJ2-1, with 8 bases lining up with TRBD2. CDR3 length: 18 residues. In germline, CDR1 is LNHDA, CDR2 SQIVND (reference sequence). The V segment lost 4 bases and the J segment 0 bases; nucleotides outside the gene matches: 11. The CDR3, as DNA: TGTGCCAGTAGTAGCACTAGCGGCCAACTTAGCTCCTACAATGAGCAGTTCTTC. Its protein product is CASSSTSGQLSSYNEQFF.

The chain carries TRBV9 and TRBJ1-2; D is unresolved. Germline V lookup: CDR1 SGDLS, CDR2 YYNGEE. V was shortened by 3 bases and J by 4 bases, with 10 bases between the two germline ends. This CDR3 has 13 amino acids. The CDR3 loop reads CASSAFNSYGYTF. CDR3 DNA: TGTGCCAGCAGCGCCTTCAACAGCTATGGCTACACCTTC.

This clone has just a few counts. This chain uses TRBV2 with TRBJ2-7, with D possibly TRBD2 on 6 matching bases. The CDR3 runs to 17 residues. Germline V lookup: CDR1 SNHLY, CDR2 FYNNEI. V lost 3 bases and J lost 3, with 21 bases in between. The CDR3, as DNA: TGTGCCAGCAGTGAGCAGCCGGGACTTCGGCTCTGCTACGAGCAGTACTTC. Amino acid sequence: CASSEQPGLRLCYEQYF.

The chain joins TRBV6-6 to TRBJ2-7, with 10 bases aligning to TRBD2. The CDR3 spans 16 residues. Germline V lookup: CDR1 MNHNY, CDR2 SVGAGI (reference sequence). The J segment lost 4 bases and the V segment lost 2 bases, leaving 8 bases of the junction unmatched. The CDR3 spells CASSYEPAGGTYEQYF. Written as DNA, the CDR3 is TGTGCCAGCAGTTACGAGCCAGCGGGAGGGACTTACGAGCAGTACTTC.

This sequence joins TRBV11-1 and TRBJ1-1; the D gene is possibly TRBD1 (5 bases). This CDR3 comprises 13 residues. V lost 5 bases to trimming and J lost 1 base, with 8 bases between them. The germline gives CDR1 SGHAT, CDR2 FQDESV (reference sequence). CDR3 protein: CASSQTGNTEAFF. In DNA, the CDR3 is TGTGCCAGCAGCCAAACAGGGAACACTGAAGCTTTCTTT.

V gene TRBV25-1 combines with J gene TRBJ2-7; possibly TRBD2 for D (6 bases). CDR3 length: 14 amino acids. CDR1 and CDR2 from the germline V gene are MGHDK and SYGVNS. V was shortened by 3 bases and J by 6 bases, with 15 bases between the two germline ends. CDR3 sequence: CASSDKRTICEQYF. The CDR3 bases are TGTGCCAGCAGTGACAAAAGGACTATCTGCGAGCAGTACTTC.

This chain uses TRBV28 with TRBJ1-1, with TRBD1 matching 7 bases. CDR1 and CDR2 (germline): MDHEN, SYDVKM. The CDR3 has 13 amino acids. The V segment lost 11 bases and the J segment 5 bases; nucleotides outside the gene matches: 11. The CDR3 loop reads CAASRRGLTEAFF. Here the CDR3 DNA reads TGTGCCGCCAGCCGCAGGGGGTTAACTGAAGCTTTCTTT.

J is TRBJ2-1 and V is TRBV14; D uncertain. Deletions cut 1 base from V and 8 bases from J, with 18 bases between. This CDR3 region has 16 residues. Germline CDR1 SGHDN, CDR2 FVKESK. CDR3 bases: TGTGCCAGCAGCCAAGGATCTAGGAACACGGCGGATGAGCAGTTCTTC. It specifies CASSQGSRNTADEQFF.

For this clone: An end of the junction differs from the germline gene, which may be a read error. The gene calls are TRBV11-2 and TRBJ2-1; 7 nucleotides match TRBD2. The germline gives CDR1 SGHAT, CDR2 FQNNGV. The CDR3 loop spans 15 amino acids. This CDR3 reads CASSLAGTTLGEQFF. In DNA form, the CDR3 reads TGTGCCAGCAGTTTAGCCGGGACTACCTTAGGTGAGCAGTTCTTC.

The gene calls are TRBV15 and TRBJ1-4, with TRBD1 matching over 8 bases. The CDR3 consists of 16 residues. The V and J ends lost 1 base and 7 bases, in that order; junction bases with no gene match: 8. Germline CDR1 reads LNHNV; CDR2 reads YYDKDF (reference sequence). The CDR3 DNA is TGTGCCACCAGCAGAGTTGTTTCCGGGACAGGTGAAAAACTGTTTTTT. Translation gives CATSRVVSGTGEKLFF.

The chain couples TRBV6-5 to TRBJ1-1; D may be TRBD1 (5 bases). In germline, CDR1 is MNHEY, CDR2 SVGAGI. Trimming took off 5 bases at V and 2 bases at J, with 15 bases between the two ends. The CDR3 extends over 15 amino acids. The CDR3 region has the DNA TGTGCCAGCAGTACAGACAGAGTCCAAAACACTGAAGCTTTCTTT. It is translated as CASSTDRVQNTEAFF.

The chain employs TRBV10-3 and TRBJ1-2; 7 nucleotides line up with TRBD1. The CDR3 length is 18 residues. V shed 0 bases and J 9 bases; nucleotides not matched to a gene: 19. Germline V gene sequence: CDR1 ENHRY, CDR2 SYGVKD. Written as DNA, the CDR3 is TGTGCCATCAGTGAGTCGTTCGGACTCCACGGGACAGTAGCACGCTACACCTTC. This translates into CAISESFGLHGTVARYTF.

The gene calls are TRBV4-3 and TRBJ1-1, with D uncertain. The germline CDR1 and CDR2 sequences are LGHNA and YSLEER. The CDR3 runs to 18 residues. The V and J ends lost 4 bases and 4 bases respectively, with 25 bases between them. The CDR3 reads CASSRVRLGSLGVTEAFF. The CDR3 DNA sequence: TGCGCCAGCAGCCGAGTCCGTTTGGGGAGTCTCGGGGTCACTGAAGCTTTCTTT.

V gene TRBV28 combines with J gene TRBJ2-1; TRBD2 might be the D (5 bases). The CDR3 length is 13 residues. CDR1 is MDHEN, CDR2 SYDVKM, per germline. V dropped 5 bases and J dropped 4 bases, with 9 bases sitting between them. CDR3 in DNA: TGTGCCAGCAGTCCACGGGGATACAATGAGCAGTTCTTC. It specifies CASSPRGYNEQFF.

The chain employs TRBV7-2 and TRBJ2-3; the match to TRBD2 covers 7 bases. CDR3 length: 16 residues. Germline CDR1 reads SGHTA; CDR2 reads FQGNSA. V was clipped by 2 bases and J by 6 bases; unmatched bases: 11. The CDR3 protein is CASSLTPPGGRDTQYF. CDR3 DNA: TGTGCCAGCAGCTTAACCCCTCCGGGGGGAAGGGATACGCAGTATTTT.

The chain is built from TRBV5-1 and TRBJ2-7; 9 positions match TRBD2. The V gene end was trimmed by 3 bases and the J gene end by 5 bases; junction bases not matched to a gene: 12. Germline lookup yields CDR1 SGHRS and CDR2 YFSETQ. The CDR3 length is 16 residues. CDR3 sequence (DNA): TGCGCCAGCAGCTGCACTGGACTAGCGAGCGAGCACGAGCAGTACTTC. This encodes CASSCTGLASEHEQYF.

The rearrangement links TRBV29-1 to TRBJ1-2, with a weak D call TRBD1 (6 bases). Trimming took off 0 bases at V and 0 bases at J, with 20 bases between the two ends. Germline V lookup: CDR1 SQVTM, CDR2 ANQGSEA. The CDR3 covers 18 residues. CDR3 loop: CSVEDHPAGDGANYGYTF. The CDR3 DNA is TGCAGCGTTGAAGATCATCCCGCAGGGGACGGGGCTAACTATGGCTACACCTTC. The whole variable domain, remainder taken from reference TRBV29-1 and TRBJ1-2, is SAVISQKPSRDICQRGTSLTIQCQVDSQVTMMFWYRQQPGQSLTLIATANQGSEATYESGFVIDKFPISRPNLTFSTLTVSNMSPEDSSIYLCSVEDHPAGDGANYGYTFGSGTRLTVV.

The J gene is TRBJ2-7, the V gene TRBV18; possible D gene TRBD1, 6 bases. The length of the CDR3 is 14 residues. Per the germline V gene, CDR1 is KGHSH and CDR2 is LQKENI. The germline V and J ends were trimmed by 8 bases and 2 bases, with 16 bases remaining between them. For the CDR3, the DNA is TGTGCCAGCGCCCCAGGTGGGGGCCCCTACGAGCAGTACTTC. Its translation: CASAPGGGPYEQYF.

The genes are TRBV5-6 and TRBJ2-5; weak D call: TRBD1 (5 bases). CDR1 is SGHDT and CDR2 is YYEEEE in the germline V gene. V was shortened by 3 bases and J by 0 bases, with 9 bases between the two germline ends. CDR3 length equals 14 residues. CDR3 in amino acids: CASSSSGYQETQYF. CDR3 in DNA: TGTGCCAGCAGCTCGTCAGGGTACCAAGAGACCCAGTACTTC.